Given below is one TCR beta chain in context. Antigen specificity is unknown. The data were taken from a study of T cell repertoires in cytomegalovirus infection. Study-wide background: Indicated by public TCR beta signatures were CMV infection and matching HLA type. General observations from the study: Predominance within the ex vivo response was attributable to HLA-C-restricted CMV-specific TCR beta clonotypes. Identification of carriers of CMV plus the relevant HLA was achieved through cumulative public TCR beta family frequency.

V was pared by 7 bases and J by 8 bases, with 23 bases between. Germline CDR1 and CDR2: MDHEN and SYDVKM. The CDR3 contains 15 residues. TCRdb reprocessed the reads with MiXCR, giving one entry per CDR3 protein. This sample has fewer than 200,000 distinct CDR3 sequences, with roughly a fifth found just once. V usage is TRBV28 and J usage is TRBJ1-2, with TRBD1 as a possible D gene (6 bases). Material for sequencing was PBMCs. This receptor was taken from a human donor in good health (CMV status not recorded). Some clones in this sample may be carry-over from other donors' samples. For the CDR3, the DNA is TGTGCCAGCACCCCTTTACGGGGGGGCCCGGGGGGCTACACCTTC. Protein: CASTPLRGGPGGYTF.